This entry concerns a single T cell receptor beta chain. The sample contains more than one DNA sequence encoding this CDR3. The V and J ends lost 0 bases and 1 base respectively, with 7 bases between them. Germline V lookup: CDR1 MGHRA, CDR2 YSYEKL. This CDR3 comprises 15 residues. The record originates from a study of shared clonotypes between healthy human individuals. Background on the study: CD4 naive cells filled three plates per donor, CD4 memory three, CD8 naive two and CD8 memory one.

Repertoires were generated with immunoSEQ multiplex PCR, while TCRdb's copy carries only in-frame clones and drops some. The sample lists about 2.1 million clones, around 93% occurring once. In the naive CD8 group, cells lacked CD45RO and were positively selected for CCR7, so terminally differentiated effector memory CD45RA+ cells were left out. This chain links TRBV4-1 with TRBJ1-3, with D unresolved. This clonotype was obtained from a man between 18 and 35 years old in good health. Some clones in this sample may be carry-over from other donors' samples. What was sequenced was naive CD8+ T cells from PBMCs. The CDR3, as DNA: TGCGCCAGCAGCCAAGATCGAGGGTCTGGAAACACCATATATTTT. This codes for CASSQDRGSGNTIYF.